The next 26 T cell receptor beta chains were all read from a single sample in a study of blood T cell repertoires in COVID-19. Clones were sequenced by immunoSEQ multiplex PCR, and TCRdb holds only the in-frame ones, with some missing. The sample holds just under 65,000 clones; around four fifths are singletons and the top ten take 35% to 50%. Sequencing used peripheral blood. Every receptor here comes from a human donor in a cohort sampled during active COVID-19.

CDR3 protein: CASSFSRTGANTGELFF. As DNA, the CDR3 is TGCGCCAGCAGCTTTTCCCGGACAGGGGCTAACACCGGGGAGCTGTTTTTT. The chain is built from TRBV5-1 and TRBJ2-2; 9 nucleotides match TRBD1. After removal of 2 bases from V and 2 bases from J, the junction contained 7 bases not matched to a gene. The CDR3 is made up of 17 amino acids. Per the germline V gene, CDR1 is SGHRS and CDR2 is YFSETQ.

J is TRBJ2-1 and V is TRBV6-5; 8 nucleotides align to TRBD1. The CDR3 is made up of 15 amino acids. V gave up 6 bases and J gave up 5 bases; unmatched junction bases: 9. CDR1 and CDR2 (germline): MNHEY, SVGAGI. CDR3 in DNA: TGTGCCAGCAGGGGGGACAGGAGTCACAACAATGAGCAGTTCTTC. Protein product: CASRGDRSHNNEQFF.

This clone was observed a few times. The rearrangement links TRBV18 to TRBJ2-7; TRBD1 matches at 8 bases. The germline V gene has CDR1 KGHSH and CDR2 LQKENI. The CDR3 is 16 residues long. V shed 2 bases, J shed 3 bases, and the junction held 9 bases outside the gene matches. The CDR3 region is CASSPSLGQGVYEQYF. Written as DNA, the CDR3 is TGTGCCAGCTCACCAAGCCTCGGACAGGGAGTCTACGAGCAGTACTTC. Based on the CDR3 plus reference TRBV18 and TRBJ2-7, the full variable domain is NAGVMQNPRHLVRRRGQEARLRCSPMKGHSHVYWYRQLPEEGLKFMVYLQKENIIDESGMPKERFSAEFPKEGPSILRIQQVVRGDSAAYFCASSPSLGQGVYEQYFGPGTRLTVT.

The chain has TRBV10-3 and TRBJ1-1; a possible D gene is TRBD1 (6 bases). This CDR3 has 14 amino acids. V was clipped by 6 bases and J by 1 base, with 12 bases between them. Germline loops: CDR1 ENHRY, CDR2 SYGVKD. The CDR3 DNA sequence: TGTGCCATCAGGGCCTTGGGACAGAACACTGAAGCTTTCTTT. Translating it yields CAIRALGQNTEAFF.

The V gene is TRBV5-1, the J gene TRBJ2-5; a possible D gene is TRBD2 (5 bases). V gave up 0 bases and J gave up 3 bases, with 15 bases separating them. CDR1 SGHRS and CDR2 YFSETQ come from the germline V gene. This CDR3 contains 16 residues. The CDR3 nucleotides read TGCGCCAGCAGCTTGGGGGTAGCGCCCATAGAAGAGACCCAGTACTTC. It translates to CASSLGVAPIEETQYF.

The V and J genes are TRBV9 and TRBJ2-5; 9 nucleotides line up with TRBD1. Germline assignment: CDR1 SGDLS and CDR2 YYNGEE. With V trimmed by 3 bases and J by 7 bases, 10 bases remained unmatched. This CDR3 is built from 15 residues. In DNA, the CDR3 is TGTGCCAGCAGCGCCCCCGGGACAGGGTCGGGGACCCAGTACTTC. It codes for CASSAPGTGSGTQYF.

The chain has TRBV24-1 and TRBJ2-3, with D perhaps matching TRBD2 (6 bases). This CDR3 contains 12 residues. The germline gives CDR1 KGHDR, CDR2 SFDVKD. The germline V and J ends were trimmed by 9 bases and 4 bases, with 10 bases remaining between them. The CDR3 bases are TGTGCCACCTCGGGGGTCCCAGATACGCAGTATTTT. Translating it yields CATSGVPDTQYF.

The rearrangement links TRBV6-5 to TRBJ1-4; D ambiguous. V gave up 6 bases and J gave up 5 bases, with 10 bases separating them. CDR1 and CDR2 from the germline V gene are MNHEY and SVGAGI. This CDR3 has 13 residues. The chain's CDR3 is CASRRSFNEKLFF. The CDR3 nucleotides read TGTGCCAGCAGGCGGAGCTTCAATGAAAAACTGTTTTTT.

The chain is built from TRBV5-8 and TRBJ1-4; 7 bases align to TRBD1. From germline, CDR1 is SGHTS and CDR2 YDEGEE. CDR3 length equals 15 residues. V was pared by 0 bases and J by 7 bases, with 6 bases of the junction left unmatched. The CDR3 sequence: CASSLARGVVEKLFF. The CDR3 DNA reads TGTGCCAGCAGCTTGGCCAGGGGGGTTGTTGAAAAACTGTTTTTT. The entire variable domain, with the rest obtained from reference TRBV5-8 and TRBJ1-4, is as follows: EAGVTQSPTHLIKTRGQQATLRCSPISGHTSVYWYQQALGLGLQFLLWYDEGEERNRGNFPPRFSGRQFPNYSSELNVNALELEDSALYLCASSLARGVVEKLFFGSGTQLSVL.

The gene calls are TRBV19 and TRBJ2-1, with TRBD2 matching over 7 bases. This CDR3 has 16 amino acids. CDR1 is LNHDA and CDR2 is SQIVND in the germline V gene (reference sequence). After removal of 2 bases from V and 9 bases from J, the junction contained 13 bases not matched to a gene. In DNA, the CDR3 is TGTGCCAGTAGTATACGTTTTAGCGGGCCCCAAGTTGAGCAGTTCTTC. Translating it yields CASSIRFSGPQVEQFF. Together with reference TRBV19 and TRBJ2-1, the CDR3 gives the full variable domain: DGGITQSPKYLFRKEGQNVTLSCEQNLNHDAMYWYRQDPGQGLRLIYYSQIVNDFQKGDIAEGYSVSREKKESFPLTVTSAQKNPTAFYLCASSIRFSGPQVEQFFGPGTRLTVL.

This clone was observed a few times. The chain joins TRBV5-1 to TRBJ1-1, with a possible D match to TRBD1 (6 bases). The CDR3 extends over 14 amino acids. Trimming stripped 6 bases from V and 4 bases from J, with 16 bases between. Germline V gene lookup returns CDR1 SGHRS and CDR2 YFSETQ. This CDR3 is CASKGGGAGTEAFF. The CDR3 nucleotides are TGCGCCAGCAAGGGGGGAGGGGCGGGCACTGAAGCTTTCTTT. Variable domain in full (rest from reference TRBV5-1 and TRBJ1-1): KAGVTQTPRYLIKTRGQQVTLSCSPISGHRSVSWYQQTPGQGLQFLFEYFSETQRNKGNFPGRFSGRQFSNSRSEMNVSTLELGDSALYLCASKGGGAGTEAFFGQGTRLTVV.

The CDR3 reads CASSNSGGTPGHWSSYNSPLHF. CDR3 DNA: TGTGCCAGCAGCAATAGTGGGGGTACGCCGGGACACTGGAGCTCCTATAATTCACCCCTCCACTTT. This sequence joins TRBV21-1 and TRBJ1-6; the table names TRBD1, a call not compared with the DNA. TRBV21-1 is a known pseudogene. The CDR3 runs to 22 residues.

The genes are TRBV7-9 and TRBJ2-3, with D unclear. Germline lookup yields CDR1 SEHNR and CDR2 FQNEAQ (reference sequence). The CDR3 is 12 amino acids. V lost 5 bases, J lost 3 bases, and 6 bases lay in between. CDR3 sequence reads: CASSLRTDTQYF. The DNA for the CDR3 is TGTGCCAGCAGCCTCCGGACAGATACGCAGTATTTT.

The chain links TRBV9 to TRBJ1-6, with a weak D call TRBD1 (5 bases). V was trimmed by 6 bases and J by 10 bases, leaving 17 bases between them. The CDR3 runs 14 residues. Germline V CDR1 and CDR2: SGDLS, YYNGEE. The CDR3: CASTRGESGSPLHF. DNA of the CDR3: TGTGCCAGCACCCGGGGGGAGAGCGGATCACCCCTCCACTTT.

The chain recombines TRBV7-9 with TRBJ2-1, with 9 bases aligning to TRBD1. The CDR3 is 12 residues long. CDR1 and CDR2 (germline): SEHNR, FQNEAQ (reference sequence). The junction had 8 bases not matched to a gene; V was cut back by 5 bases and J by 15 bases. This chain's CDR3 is CASSQGQGKWFF. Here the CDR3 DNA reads TGTGCCAGCAGCCAGGGACAGGGAAAGTGGTTCTTC.

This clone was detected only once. CDR3 DNA: TGTGCCACCAGTGTCAACGGGGACACCGGGGAGCTGTTTTTT. The encoded protein is CATSVNGDTGELFF. This chain connects TRBV24-1 to TRBJ2-2; D is perhaps TRBD2 (5 bases). Germline V gene lookup returns CDR1 KGHDR and CDR2 SFDVKD. CDR3 length: 14 amino acids. V lost 5 bases and J lost 3, with 9 bases in between.

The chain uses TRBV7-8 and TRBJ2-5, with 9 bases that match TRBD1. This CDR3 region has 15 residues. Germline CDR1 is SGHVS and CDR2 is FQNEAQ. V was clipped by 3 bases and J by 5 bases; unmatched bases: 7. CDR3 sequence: CASSFSQGARETQYF. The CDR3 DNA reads TGTGCCAGCAGCTTTTCACAGGGGGCGAGGGAGACCCAGTACTTC.

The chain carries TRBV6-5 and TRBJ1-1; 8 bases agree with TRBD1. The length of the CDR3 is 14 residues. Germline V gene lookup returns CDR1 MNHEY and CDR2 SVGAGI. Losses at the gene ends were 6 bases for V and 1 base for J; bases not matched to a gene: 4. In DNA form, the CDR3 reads TGTGCCAGCAGGGGACAGGTGGCGAACACTGAAGCTTTCTTT. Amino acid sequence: CASRGQVANTEAFF.

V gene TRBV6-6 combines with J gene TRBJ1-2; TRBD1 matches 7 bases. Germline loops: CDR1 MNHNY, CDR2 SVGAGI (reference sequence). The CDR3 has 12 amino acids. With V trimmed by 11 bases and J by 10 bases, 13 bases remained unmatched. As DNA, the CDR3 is TGTGCCGCATCCGGGACAGCAATTGACTACACCTTC. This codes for CAASGTAIDYTF.

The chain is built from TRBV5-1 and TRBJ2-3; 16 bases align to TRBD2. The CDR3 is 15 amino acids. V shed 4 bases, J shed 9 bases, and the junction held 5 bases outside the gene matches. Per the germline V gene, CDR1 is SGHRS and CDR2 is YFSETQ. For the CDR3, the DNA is TGCGCCAGCAGCCTCGGGACTAGCGGGGGGGAAACGCAGTATTTT. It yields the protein CASSLGTSGGETQYF. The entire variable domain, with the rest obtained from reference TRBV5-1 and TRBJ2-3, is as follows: KAGVTQTPRYLIKTRGQQVTLSCSPISGHRSVSWYQQTPGQGLQFLFEYFSETQRNKGNFPGRFSGRQFSNSRSEMNVSTLELGDSALYLCASSLGTSGGETQYFGPGTRLTVL.

CDR3 residues: CASSPGSGDRPRNTEAFF. The CDR3 bases are TGTGCCAGCAGCCCAGGTAGCGGTGACAGACCCAGAAACACTGAAGCTTTCTTT. The chain has TRBV9 and TRBJ1-1, with D possibly being TRBD1 (5 bases). The length of the CDR3 is 18 residues. The germline V gene has CDR1 SGDLS and CDR2 YYNGEE. The ends were cut back, 4 bases at V and 2 bases at J, with 24 bases in the middle. Filled out from reference TRBV9 and TRBJ1-1, the complete variable domain reads DSGVTQTPKHLITATGQRVTLRCSPRSGDLSVYWYQQSLDQGLQFLIQYYNGEERAKGNILERFSAQQFPDLHSELNLSSLELGDSALYFCASSPGSGDRPRNTEAFFGQGTRLTVV.

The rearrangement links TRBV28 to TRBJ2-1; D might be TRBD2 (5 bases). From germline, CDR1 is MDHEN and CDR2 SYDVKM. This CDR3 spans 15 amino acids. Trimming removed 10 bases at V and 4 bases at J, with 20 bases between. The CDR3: CATRPAGNNYNEQFF. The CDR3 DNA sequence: TGTGCCACACGACCTGCCGGGAACAATTACAATGAGCAGTTCTTC.

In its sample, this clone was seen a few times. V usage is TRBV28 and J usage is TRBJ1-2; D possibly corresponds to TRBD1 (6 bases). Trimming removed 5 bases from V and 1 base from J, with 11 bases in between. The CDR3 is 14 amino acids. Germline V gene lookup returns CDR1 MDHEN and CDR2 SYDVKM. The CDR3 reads CASSPIGGNYGYTF. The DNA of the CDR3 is TGTGCCAGCAGTCCAATAGGGGGTAACTATGGCTACACCTTC.

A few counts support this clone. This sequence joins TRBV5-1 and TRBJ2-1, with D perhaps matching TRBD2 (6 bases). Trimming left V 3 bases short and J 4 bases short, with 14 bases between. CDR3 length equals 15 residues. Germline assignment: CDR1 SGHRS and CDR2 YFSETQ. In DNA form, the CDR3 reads TGCGCCAGCAGCTCAACCGGGGGATATTACAATGAGCAGTTCTTC. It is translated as CASSSTGGYYNEQFF.

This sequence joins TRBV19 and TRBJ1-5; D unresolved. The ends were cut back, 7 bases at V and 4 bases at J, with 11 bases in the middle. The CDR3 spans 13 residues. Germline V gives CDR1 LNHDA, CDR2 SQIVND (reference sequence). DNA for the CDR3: TGTGCCAGTAAGGCAGGACTAAATCAGCCCCAGCATTTT. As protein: CASKAGLNQPQHF.

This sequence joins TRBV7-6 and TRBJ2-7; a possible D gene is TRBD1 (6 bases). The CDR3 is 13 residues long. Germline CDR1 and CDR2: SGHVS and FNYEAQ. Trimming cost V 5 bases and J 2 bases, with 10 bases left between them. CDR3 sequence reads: CASSHRDTYEQYF. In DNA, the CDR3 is TGTGCCAGCAGCCACCGGGACACCTACGAGCAGTACTTC.